The 13 T cell receptor beta chains in this list originate from one sample, sequenced in a study of metastatic and nonmetastatic thyroid tumors. TCRdb recomputed clones from the PCR reads via MiXCR. The data show 4,000 to 6,500 clones, roughly 25% seen once. Not a single patient had been given any form of treatment at any point before undergoing thyroid surgery. The sequenced sample consisted of adjacent normal tissue. These receptors came from a female donor with papillary thyroid cancer or a benign thyroid nodule (not recorded which). Some clones in this sample may be carry-over from other donors' samples.

In this sample, this clone is medium-sized (0.01 to 0.1%). This chain links TRBV3-1 with TRBJ2-4; D tentatively reads TRBD1 or TRBD2 (5 bases each). Germline V gene sequence: CDR1 LGHDT, CDR2 YNNKEL (reference sequence). CDR3 length: 13 amino acids. The V end was cut by 8 bases, the J end by 12 bases, with 20 bases between. CDR3 residues: CASGGRTGRSQYF. The CDR3 coding sequence is TGTGCCAGCGGGGGAAGGACCGGGCGCTCTCAGTACTTC.

This clone rates as medium-sized. The chain has TRBV6-1 and TRBJ1-1; the D is unclear. CDR1 is MNHNS and CDR2 is SASEGT in the germline V gene. This CDR3 contains 13 residues. V dropped 4 bases and J dropped 4 bases, with 10 bases sitting between them. The CDR3 DNA sequence: TGTGCCAGCAGTGCTGGGCTATTCACTGAAGCTTTCTTT. Encoded protein: CASSAGLFTEAFF.

Judged by abundance, this clone is medium-sized. The V gene is TRBV29-1, the J gene TRBJ1-5; TRBD1 aligns across 10 bases. Germline V gives CDR1 SQVTM, CDR2 ANQGSEA. The CDR3 loop spans 13 amino acids. Germline trimming cut 4 bases from V and 5 bases from J; bases unmatched to any gene: 2. CDR3 DNA sequence: TGCAGCGTTGTGACAGGGGGCGATCAGCCCCAGCATTTT. Residues: CSVVTGGDQPQHF. The full variable domain, with the rest looked up from reference TRBV29-1 and TRBJ1-5, is SAVISQKPSRDICQRGTSLTIQCQVDSQVTMMFWYRQQPGQSLTLIATANQGSEATYESGFVIDKFPISRPNLTFSTLTVSNMSPEDSSIYLCSVVTGGDQPQHFGDGTRLSIL.

This clone was picked up a small number of times. V gene TRBV6-4 combines with J gene TRBJ2-2, with D perhaps TRBD2 (6 bases). Trimming took 3 bases from V and 6 from J, leaving 14 bases between them. The germline V gene encodes CDR1 MRHNA and CDR2 SNTAGT. The CDR3 has 15 amino acids. The CDR3 DNA sequence: TGTGCCAGCAGTGAAGCGGCGGGATCGCCCGGGGAGCTGTTTTTT. It encodes CASSEAAGSPGELFF.

In its sample, this clone was seen a few times. The gene calls are TRBV6-1 and TRBJ2-7; a weak D match, TRBD1 (6 bases). Germline V gives CDR1 MNHNS, CDR2 SASEGT. The CDR3 consists of 16 residues. V was cut by 2 bases and J by 2 bases, with 16 bases left in between. The CDR3 is CASSELDSLTTYEQYF. CDR3 coding DNA: TGTGCCAGCAGTGAACTGGACAGCTTAACCACCTACGAGCAGTACTTC.

The gene calls are TRBV2 and TRBJ2-3, with D perhaps matching TRBD1 or TRBD2 (5 bases each). V gave up 6 bases and J gave up 2 bases, with 15 bases separating them. Germline CDR1 reads SNHLY; CDR2 reads FYNNEI. The CDR3 is made up of 15 amino acids. Written as DNA, the CDR3 is TGTGCCAGCAGGGGGGACGGCGGTCCCACAGATACGCAGTATTTT. Protein sequence: CASRGDGGPTDTQYF.

The CDR3 DNA is TGTGCCAGCAGCGTGCAGGCAGTGGAGACCGGGGAGCTGTTTTTT. Translation gives CASSVQAVETGELFF. The chain links TRBV27 to TRBJ2-2; D gene unclear. CDR3 length: 15 residues. V was shortened by 6 bases and J by 5 bases, with 16 bases between the two germline ends. Germline CDR1 reads MNHEY; CDR2 reads SMNVEV (reference sequence).

About this clone itself: This sequence may be a read error, since a much larger clone differs from it by one base. The rearrangement links TRBV5-6 to TRBJ2-5; TRBD2 aligns across 7 bases. There are 13 residues in the CDR3. Germline loops: CDR1 SGHDT, CDR2 YYEEEE. V lost 6 bases to trimming and J lost 9 bases; unmatched junction nucleotides: 11. CDR3 nucleotides: TGTGCCAGCAAAGCTTTGGGTCGGGAGGCCCAGTACTTC. Residues: CASKALGREAQYF.

This clone was picked up a small number of times. The chain employs TRBV27 and TRBJ2-3; D is unresolved. The CDR3 has 17 amino acids. In germline, CDR1 is MNHEY, CDR2 SMNVEV (reference sequence). V lost 0 bases and J lost 1, with 14 bases in between. CDR3: CASSLSGIAVGTDTQYF. CDR3 in DNA: TGTGCCAGCAGTTTATCGGGGATAGCTGTTGGCACAGATACGCAGTATTTT.

This clone qualifies as medium-sized. V is TRBV24-1 and J is TRBJ2-5; 7 bases fit TRBD2. This CDR3 region has 14 residues. The germline gives CDR1 KGHDR, CDR2 SFDVKD. Trimming took 11 bases from V and 5 from J; bases not matched to a gene: 13. The CDR3 here is CANPEGAGLETQYF. CDR3 sequence (DNA): TGTGCCAATCCAGAAGGAGCGGGGTTGGAGACCCAGTACTTC.

The chain employs TRBV6-1 and TRBJ1-2; TRBD1 agrees at 12 bases. This CDR3 is 15 amino acids long. The germline V gene encodes CDR1 MNHNS and CDR2 SASEGT. V lost 5 bases to trimming and J lost 4 bases; unmatched junction nucleotides: 5. The CDR3 DNA is TGTGCCAGCAGTACAGGGACAGGGGGCAGCTATGGCTACACCTTC. Its translation is CASSTGTGGSYGYTF.

This clone is labeled medium-sized (0.01 to 0.1%). The chain couples TRBV20-1 to TRBJ2-7, with 7 nucleotides matching TRBD2. V lost 6 bases to trimming and J lost 8 bases; unmatched junction nucleotides: 19. Germline loops: CDR1 DFQATT, CDR2 SNEGSKA (reference sequence). CDR3 length: 15 amino acids. CDR3: CSAIKPMAGVAQQYF. The CDR3 nucleotides read TGCAGTGCCATAAAGCCCATGGCGGGAGTCGCACAGCAGTACTTC.

V gene TRBV6-2 or TRBV6-3 combines with J gene TRBJ2-7; D perhaps matches TRBD1 (5 bases). The V end was cut by 2 bases, the J end by 5 bases, with 7 bases between. CDR3 length: 12 residues. Germline lookup yields CDR1 MNHEY and CDR2 SVGEGT. The CDR3 is CASSYKGNEQYF. CDR3 coding DNA: TGTGCCAGCAGTTACAAGGGGAACGAGCAGTACTTC.